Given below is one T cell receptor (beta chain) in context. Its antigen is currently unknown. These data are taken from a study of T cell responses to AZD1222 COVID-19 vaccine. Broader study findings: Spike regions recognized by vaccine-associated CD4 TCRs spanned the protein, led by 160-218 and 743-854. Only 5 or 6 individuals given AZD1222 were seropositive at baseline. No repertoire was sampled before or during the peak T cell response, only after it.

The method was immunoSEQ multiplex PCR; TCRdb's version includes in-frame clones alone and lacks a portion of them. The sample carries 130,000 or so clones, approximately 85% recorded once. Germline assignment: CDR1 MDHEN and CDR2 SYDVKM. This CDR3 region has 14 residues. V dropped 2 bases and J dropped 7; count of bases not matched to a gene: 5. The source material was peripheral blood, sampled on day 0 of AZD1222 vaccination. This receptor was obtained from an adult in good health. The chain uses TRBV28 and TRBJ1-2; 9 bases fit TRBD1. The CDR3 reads CASSLNRGQGGYTF. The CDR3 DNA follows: TGTGCCAGCAGTTTAAACAGGGGACAGGGTGGCTACACCTTC.